This passage covers 24 T cell receptor beta chains from one sample sequenced in a study of T cells after yellow fever vaccination. TCRdb re-derived calls from the 5' RACE reads in MiXCR, one entry per CDR3 protein. Seen here are 100,000 to 150,000 distinct CDR3 sequences, approximately 7.1% observed once, and the top ten hold 2.7%. This specimen was CD4+ T cells sorted from PBMCs, taken roughly seven weeks after the first yellow fever vaccination. The origin of the receptors is a man younger than 35 who received the YFV17D yellow fever vaccine.

This clonotype turned up a few times. The chain carries TRBV20-1 and TRBJ2-4; D ambiguous. The V end was cut by 6 bases, the J end by 0 bases, with 12 bases between. Germline V CDR1 and CDR2: DFQATT, SNEGSKA (reference sequence). The CDR3 spans 14 residues. CDR3 amino acids: CSAETSVAKNIQYF. The CDR3 DNA is TGCAGTGCCGAGACGAGTGTAGCCAAAAACATTCAGTACTTC.

As for this clonotype: This may arise from a read error, as a much more abundant clone is one base away. The V call is TRBV5-1, the J call TRBJ1-1, with TRBD1 identical over 7 bases. The CDR3 is 14 amino acids. The germline V gene has CDR1 SGHRS and CDR2 YFSETQ. The ends lost 4 bases at V and 5 bases at J; junction bases unmatched: 8. The CDR3 loop reads CASSKDRRPTEAFF. CDR3 coding DNA: TGCGCCAGCAGCAAGGACAGGCGGCCTACTGAAGCTTTCTTT.

This clonotype was counted only a few times. The V and J genes are TRBV27 and TRBJ1-1, with TRBD1 identical over 8 bases. From germline, CDR1 is MNHEY and CDR2 SMNVEV (reference sequence). The CDR3 runs to 14 residues. V shed 5 bases and J 5 bases; nucleotides not matched to a gene: 7. Here the CDR3 DNA reads TGTGCCAGCAGTGAGAGACAGGGGATAACTGAAGCTTTCTTT. This encodes CASSERQGITEAFF.

This clonotype was counted at least ten times. The CDR3 sequence is CASSSGVANTGELFF. DNA for the CDR3: TGTGCCAGCAGCTCCGGGGTAGCCAACACCGGGGAGCTGTTTTTT. The chain carries TRBV7-2 and TRBJ2-2; the D gene is possibly TRBD2 (5 bases). The CDR3 covers 15 residues. Trimming took off 4 bases at V and 2 bases at J, with 11 bases between the two ends. Germline V lookup: CDR1 SGHTA, CDR2 FQGNSA. The full variable domain, completed using reference TRBV7-2 and TRBJ2-2, is GAGVSQSPSNKVTEKGKDVELRCDPISGHTALYWYRQSLGQGLEFLIYFQGNSAPDKSGLPSDRFSAERTGGSVSTLTIQRTQQEDSAVYLCASSSGVANTGELFFGEGSRLTVL.

The table lists this clonotype with many counts. The genes are TRBV12-3 or TRBV12-4 and TRBJ2-5; possibly TRBD2 for D (6 bases). This CDR3 has 14 residues. The germline V and J ends were trimmed by 8 bases and 5 bases, with 18 bases remaining between them. The CDR3 coding sequence is TGTGCCAGCTCGATTCAGGACTACGTTGAGACCCAGTACTTC. As protein: CASSIQDYVETQYF.

This clonotype came up many times. The rearrangement links TRBV5-6 to TRBJ2-3; TRBD1 aligns across 9 bases. Per germline, CDR1 SGHDT and CDR2 YYEEEE. After removal of 4 bases from V and 7 bases from J, the junction contained 16 bases not matched to a gene. The CDR3 runs 17 residues. The CDR3 loop is CASSQIIPGQGVHTQYF. CDR3 DNA sequence: TGTGCCAGCAGCCAAATCATACCGGGACAGGGAGTACATACGCAGTATTTT.

This clonotype was found many times. The chain employs TRBV6-5 and TRBJ2-1; D call uncertain. This CDR3 region has 12 residues. CDR1 and CDR2 from the germline V gene are MNHEY and SVGAGI. Trimming left V 3 bases short and J 10 bases short, with 10 bases between. DNA for the CDR3: TGTGCCAGCAGTTATCCCGGTAGAGAGCAGTTCTTC. It translates to CASSYPGREQFF.

This clonotype was recorded at least ten times. CDR3 loop: CASSLAGGAETQYF. As DNA, the CDR3 is TGTGCCAGCAGCTTAGCGGGCGGGGCCGAGACCCAGTACTTC. The chain joins TRBV11-2 to TRBJ2-5; tentative D call: TRBD2 (6 bases). Germline V gives CDR1 SGHAT, CDR2 FQNNGV. The CDR3 loop spans 14 amino acids. The ends were cut back, 1 base at V and 5 bases at J, with 11 bases in the middle.

This clonotype was picked up many times. The DNA for the CDR3 is TGTGCCAGCAGCTTGCAAGGCGTGACCTACAATGAGCAGTTCTTC. Its protein is CASSLQGVTYNEQFF. The chain combines TRBV5-4 with TRBJ2-1; D uncertain. V lost 1 base and J lost 2, with 10 bases in between. The CDR3 is 15 amino acids. The germline CDR1 and CDR2 sequences are SGHNT and YYREEE (reference sequence). The entire variable domain, with the rest obtained from reference TRBV5-4 and TRBJ2-1, is as follows: ETGVTQSPTHLIKTRGQQVTLRCSSQSGHNTVSWYQQALGQGPQFIFQYYREEENGRGNFPPRFSGLQFPNYSSELNVNALELDDSALYLCASSLQGVTYNEQFFGPGTRLTVL.

At least ten counts were recorded for this clonotype. V usage is TRBV11-2 and J usage is TRBJ1-1, with TRBD1 matching 7 bases. V was pared by 3 bases and J by 5 bases, with 0 bases of the junction left unmatched. The CDR3 has 12 residues. Looked up from germline, CDR1 is SGHAT and CDR2 is FQNNGV. The CDR3 nucleotides are TGTGCCAGCAGCTTCAGGGGGACTGAAGCTTTCTTT. This translates into CASSFRGTEAFF.

This clonotype occurred once. This chain uses TRBV5-1 with TRBJ1-1; tentatively, D is TRBD1 (5 bases). Trimming removed 0 bases from V and 1 base from J, with 13 bases in between. This CDR3 spans 16 amino acids. The germline gives CDR1 SGHRS, CDR2 YFSETQ. CDR3 sequence reads: CASSLGGAGRNTEAFF. In DNA form, the CDR3 reads TGCGCCAGCAGCTTGGGGGGCGCAGGGCGGAACACTGAAGCTTTCTTT.

This clonotype was found many times. V is TRBV7-6 and J is TRBJ2-2; a possible D gene is TRBD1 (6 bases). Deletions cut 1 base from V and 6 bases from J, with 12 bases between. This CDR3 comprises 15 residues. In germline, CDR1 is SGHVS, CDR2 FNYEAQ. CDR3 nucleotide sequence: TGTGCCAGCAGCTTAGAGGCGAAGGGGGCCGGGGAGCTGTTTTTT. Residues: CASSLEAKGAGELFF.

This clonotype was seen repeatedly, ten times or more. The V and J genes are TRBV7-9 and TRBJ1-1, with 7 bases lining up with TRBD1. Germline V gene lookup returns CDR1 SEHNR and CDR2 FQNEAQ (reference sequence). V gave up 6 bases and J gave up 7 bases; unmatched junction bases: 2. The CDR3 extends over 11 amino acids. The CDR3: CASSRDSEAFF. The CDR3 region has the DNA TGTGCCAGCAGTAGGGACAGTGAAGCTTTCTTT. Full variable domain (rest looked up from reference TRBV7-9 and TRBJ1-1): DTGVSQNPRHKITKRGQNVTFRCDPISEHNRLYWYRQTLGQGPEFLTYFQNEAQLEKSRLLSDRFSAERPKGSFSTLEIQRTEQGDSAMYLCASSRDSEAFFGQGTRLTVV.

A word on this clonotype: Without the conserved terminal phenylalanine or tryptophan, this CDR3 likely stems from a read error. V usage is TRBV4-2 and J usage is TRBJ2-3; D remains unclear. Germline loops: CDR1 LGHNA, CDR2 YNFKEQ. Deletions cut 2 bases from V and 7 bases from J, with 10 bases between. The CDR3 spans 13 residues. Here the CDR3 DNA reads TGTGCCAGCAGCCAACCTGGACCATATACGCAGTATTCT. This sequence encodes CASSQPGPYTQYS.

The chain carries TRBV7-2 and TRBJ2-1; 14 bases align to TRBD2. Germline V gives CDR1 SGHTA, CDR2 FQGNSA. V shed 0 bases and J 9 bases; nucleotides not matched to a gene: 4. This CDR3 is built from 16 residues. CDR3 sequence: CASSLARLAGGGEQFF. In DNA form, the CDR3 reads TGTGCCAGCAGCTTAGCCCGACTAGCGGGGGGGGGTGAGCAGTTCTTC.

This clonotype appeared many times. The gene calls are TRBV7-2 and TRBJ1-5; no clear D. CDR3 size: 15 residues. The germline V gene has CDR1 SGHTA and CDR2 FQGNSA. V lost 5 bases and J 3 bases, leaving 14 bases between the germline ends. This chain's CDR3 is CASSLVGRVNQPQHF. CDR3 DNA sequence: TGTGCCAGCAGCCTCGTTGGAAGGGTCAATCAGCCCCAGCATTTT.

This sequence joins TRBV5-1 and TRBJ1-1; D is possibly TRBD1 (6 bases). V was pared by 0 bases and J by 0 bases, with 9 bases between. Germline loops: CDR1 SGHRS, CDR2 YFSETQ. The CDR3 consists of 15 residues. The CDR3 loop reads CASSLDRVMNTEAFF. The CDR3 DNA reads TGCGCCAGCAGCTTGGACAGGGTCATGAACACTGAAGCTTTCTTT. Drawing the rest from reference TRBV5-1 and TRBJ1-1, the complete variable domain is KAGVTQTPRYLIKTRGQQVTLSCSPISGHRSVSWYQQTPGQGLQFLFEYFSETQRNKGNFPGRFSGRQFSNSRSEMNVSTLELGDSALYLCASSLDRVMNTEAFFGQGTRLTVV.

This clonotype was seen many times. The rearrangement uses TRBV24-1 and TRBJ2-3; D ambiguous. Trimming took 1 base from V and 4 from J, leaving 8 bases between them. The CDR3 has 14 amino acids. The germline V gene encodes CDR1 KGHDR and CDR2 SFDVKD. CDR3 nucleotides: TGTGCCACCAGTGATTTAGGGCTACCAGATACGCAGTATTTT. This sequence encodes CATSDLGLPDTQYF.

V and J are TRBV23-1 and TRBJ2-7; no clear D gene. TRBV23-1 is marked as an open reading frame, function uncertain. V lost 6 bases and J lost 4, with 10 bases in between. The CDR3 spans 12 residues. CDR3 loop: CASSSHEYEQYV. The CDR3 DNA reads as TGCGCCAGCAGCTCTCACGAGTACGAGCAGTACGTC.

V gene TRBV5-1 combines with J gene TRBJ2-7; 10 nucleotides line up with TRBD2. Trimming cost V 0 bases and J 7 bases; bases outside gene matches: 4. Germline V lookup: CDR1 SGHRS, CDR2 YFSETQ. CDR3 length equals 14 residues. CDR3 amino acids: CASSLEPSGGEQYF. The DNA for the CDR3 is TGCGCCAGCAGCTTGGAGCCTAGCGGGGGAGAGCAGTACTTC.

This clonotype appeared many times. The chain carries TRBV6-5 and TRBJ2-1; D is unresolved. V dropped 2 bases and J dropped 7 bases, with 12 bases sitting between them. The germline V gene has CDR1 MNHEY and CDR2 SVGAGI. The CDR3 is 14 residues long. The CDR3 sequence: CASSYDHPRNEQFF. The CDR3 DNA is TGTGCCAGCAGTTACGACCACCCCCGGAATGAGCAGTTCTTC.

This chain uses TRBV7-2 with TRBJ2-1; 9 positions match TRBD2. Germline V lookup: CDR1 SGHTA, CDR2 FQGNSA. This CDR3 spans 17 amino acids. Losses at the gene ends were 1 base for V and 3 bases for J; bases not matched to a gene: 7. The CDR3 nucleotides read TGTGCCAGCAGCTTAGGATTAGCTAGCGGGGTCTACAATGAGCAGTTCTTC. Its protein product is CASSLGLASGVYNEQFF.

This clonotype was counted many times. The junction does not match germline at one end; this may be a read error. The genes are TRBV24-1 and TRBJ2-1, with D possibly being TRBD2 (5 bases). Germline CDR1 reads KGHDR; CDR2 reads SFDVKD. The CDR3 is 14 residues long. The CDR3 loop is CATSDDYDYDEQFF. In DNA form, the CDR3 reads TGTGCCACCAGTGATGACTACGACTACGATGAGCAGTTCTTC.

This clonotype was detected many times. The chain's CDR3 is CASSLAGAGGPNEQFF. In DNA form, the CDR3 reads TGCGCCAGCAGCTTGGCTGGAGCGGGGGGGCCTAATGAGCAGTTCTTC. The chain carries TRBV5-1 and TRBJ2-1, with 10 bases identical to TRBD2. The germline V gene encodes CDR1 SGHRS and CDR2 YFSETQ. The CDR3 has 16 residues. The V segment lost 0 bases and the J segment 7 bases; nucleotides outside the gene matches: 7. Using reference TRBV5-1 and TRBJ2-1 for the parts outside the CDR3, the full variable domain is KAGVTQTPRYLIKTRGQQVTLSCSPISGHRSVSWYQQTPGQGLQFLFEYFSETQRNKGNFPGRFSGRQFSNSRSEMNVSTLELGDSALYLCASSLAGAGGPNEQFFGPGTRLTVL.